This T cell receptor (beta chain) comes out of a study of CD8+ T cells in alopecia areata. Across the whole study: Percent of scalp involved defined treated patients' severity scores.

V gave up 4 bases and J gave up 3 bases, with 9 bases separating them. This CDR3 comprises 13 residues. Germline V gives CDR1 SQVTM, CDR2 ANQGSEA. Extraction of RNA preceded its reverse transcription into cDNA, which served as the sequencing template. Sequencing used immunoSEQ multiplex PCR; TCRdb keeps in-frame clones, though not all of them. The sample yields about 140,000 clones, around 86% seen once. Described treatment: oral pan-JAK inhibitor, 5-10 mg twice daily. The starting material was CD8+ T cells sorted from blood, obtained at week 4, from a patient treated with tofacitinib. The TCR comes from a human donor with alopecia areata. V usage is TRBV29-1 and J usage is TRBJ2-2; D call uncertain. Here the CDR3 reads CSVVWPDTGELFF. CDR3 nucleotide sequence: TGCAGCGTTGTGTGGCCGGACACCGGGGAGCTGTTTTTT.